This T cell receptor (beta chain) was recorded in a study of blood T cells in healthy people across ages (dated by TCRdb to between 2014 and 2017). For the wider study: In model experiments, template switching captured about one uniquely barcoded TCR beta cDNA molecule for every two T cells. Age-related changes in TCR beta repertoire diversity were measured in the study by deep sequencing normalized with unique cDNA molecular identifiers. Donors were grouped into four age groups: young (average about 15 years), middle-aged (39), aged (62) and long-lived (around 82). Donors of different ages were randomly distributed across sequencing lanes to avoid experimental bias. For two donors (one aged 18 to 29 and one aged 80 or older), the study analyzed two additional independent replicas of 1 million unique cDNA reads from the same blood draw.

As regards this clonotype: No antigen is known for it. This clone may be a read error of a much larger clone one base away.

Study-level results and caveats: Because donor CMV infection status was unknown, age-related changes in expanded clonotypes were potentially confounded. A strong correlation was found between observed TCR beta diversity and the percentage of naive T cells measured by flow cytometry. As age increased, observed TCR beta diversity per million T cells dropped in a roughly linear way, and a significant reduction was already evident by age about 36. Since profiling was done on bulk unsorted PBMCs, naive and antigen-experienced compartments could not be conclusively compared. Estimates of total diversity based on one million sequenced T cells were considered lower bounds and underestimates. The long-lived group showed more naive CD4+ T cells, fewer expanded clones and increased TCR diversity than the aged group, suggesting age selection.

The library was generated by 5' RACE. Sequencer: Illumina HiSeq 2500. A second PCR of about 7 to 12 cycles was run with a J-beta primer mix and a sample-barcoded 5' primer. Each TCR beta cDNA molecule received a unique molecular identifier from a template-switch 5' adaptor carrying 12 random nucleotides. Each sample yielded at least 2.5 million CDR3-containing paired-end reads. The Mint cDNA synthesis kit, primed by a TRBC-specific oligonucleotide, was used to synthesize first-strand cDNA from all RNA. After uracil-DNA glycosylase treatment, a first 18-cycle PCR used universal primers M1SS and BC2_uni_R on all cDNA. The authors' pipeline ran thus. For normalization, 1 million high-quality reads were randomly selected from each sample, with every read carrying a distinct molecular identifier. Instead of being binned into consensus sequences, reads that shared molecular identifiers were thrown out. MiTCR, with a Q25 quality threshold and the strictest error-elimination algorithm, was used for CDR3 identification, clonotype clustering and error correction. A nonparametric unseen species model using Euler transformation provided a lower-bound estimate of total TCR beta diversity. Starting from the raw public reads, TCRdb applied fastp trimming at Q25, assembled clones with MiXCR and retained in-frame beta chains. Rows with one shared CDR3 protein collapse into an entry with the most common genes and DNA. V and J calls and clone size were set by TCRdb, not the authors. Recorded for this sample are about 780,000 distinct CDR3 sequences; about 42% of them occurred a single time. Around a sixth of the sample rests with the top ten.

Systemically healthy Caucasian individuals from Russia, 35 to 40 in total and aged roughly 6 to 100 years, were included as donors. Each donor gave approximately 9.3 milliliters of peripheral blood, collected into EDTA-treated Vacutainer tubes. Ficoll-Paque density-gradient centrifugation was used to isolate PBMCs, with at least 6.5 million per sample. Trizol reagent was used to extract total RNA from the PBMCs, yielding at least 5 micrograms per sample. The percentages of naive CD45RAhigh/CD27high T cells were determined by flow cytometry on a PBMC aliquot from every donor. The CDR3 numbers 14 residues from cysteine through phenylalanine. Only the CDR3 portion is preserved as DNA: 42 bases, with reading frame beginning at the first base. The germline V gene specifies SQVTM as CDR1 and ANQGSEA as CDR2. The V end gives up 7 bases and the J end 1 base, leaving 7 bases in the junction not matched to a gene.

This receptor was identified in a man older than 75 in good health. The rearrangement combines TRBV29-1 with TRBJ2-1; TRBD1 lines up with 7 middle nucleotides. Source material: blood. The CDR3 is CSDATGASYNEQFF. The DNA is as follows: TGCAGCGATGCCACAGGGGCTTCCTACAATGAGCAGTTCTTC.